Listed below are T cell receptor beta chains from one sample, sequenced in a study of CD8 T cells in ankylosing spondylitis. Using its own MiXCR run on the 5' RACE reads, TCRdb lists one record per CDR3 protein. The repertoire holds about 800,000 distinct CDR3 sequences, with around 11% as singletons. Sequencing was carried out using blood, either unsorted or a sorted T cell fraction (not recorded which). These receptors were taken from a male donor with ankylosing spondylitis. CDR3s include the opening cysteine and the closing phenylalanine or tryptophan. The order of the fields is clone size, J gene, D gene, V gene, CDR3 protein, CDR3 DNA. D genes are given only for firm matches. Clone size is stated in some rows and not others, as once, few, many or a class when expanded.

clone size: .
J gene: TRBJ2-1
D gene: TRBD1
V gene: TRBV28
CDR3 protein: CASEPGQGNEQFF
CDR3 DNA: TGTGCCAGCGAACCGGGACAGGGCAATGAGCAGTTCTTC

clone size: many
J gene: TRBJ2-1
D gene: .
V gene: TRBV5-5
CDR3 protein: CASSADTWDEQFF
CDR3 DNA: TGTGCCAGCAGCGCGGACACGTGGGATGAGCAGTTCTTC

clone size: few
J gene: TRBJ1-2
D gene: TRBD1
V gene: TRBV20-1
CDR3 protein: CSAEPGGSYGYTF
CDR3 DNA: TGCAGTGCTGAGCCAGGGGGAAGCTATGGCTACACCTTC

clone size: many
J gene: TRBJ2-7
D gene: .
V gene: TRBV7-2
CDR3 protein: CASSLVGGSYEQYF
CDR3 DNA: TGTGCCAGCAGCTTGGTAGGAGGATCCTACGAGCAGTACTTC

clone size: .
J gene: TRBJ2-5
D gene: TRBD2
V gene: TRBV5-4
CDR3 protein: CASSFPREGQETQYF
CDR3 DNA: TGTGCCAGCAGCTTTCCGCGGGAGGGCCAAGAGACCCAGTACTTC

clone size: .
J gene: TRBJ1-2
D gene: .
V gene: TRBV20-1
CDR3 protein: CSARERGVGYTF
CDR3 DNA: TGCAGTGCTAGAGAGCGAGGGGTGGGCTACACCTTC

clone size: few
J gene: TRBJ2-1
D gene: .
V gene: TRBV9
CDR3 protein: CASSPDQARDEQFF
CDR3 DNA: TGTGCCAGCAGCCCAGACCAGGCCAGAGATGAGCAGTTCTTC

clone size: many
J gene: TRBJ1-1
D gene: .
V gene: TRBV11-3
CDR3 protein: CASSLDPDTEAFF
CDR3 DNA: TGTGCCAGCAGCTTAGATCCGGACACTGAAGCTTTCTTT

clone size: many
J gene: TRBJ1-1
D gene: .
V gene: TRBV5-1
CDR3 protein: CASSLGGVDAFF
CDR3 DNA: TGCGCCAGCAGCTTGGGAGGGGTTGATGCTTTCTTT

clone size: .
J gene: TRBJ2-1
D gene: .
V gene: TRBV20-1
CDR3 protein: CSHLGSWGKNEQFF
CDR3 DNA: TGCAGCCACCTTGGGAGTTGGGGGAAGAATGAGCAGTTCTTC

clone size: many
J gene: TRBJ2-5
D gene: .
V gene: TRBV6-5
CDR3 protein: CASSYSQGGETQYF
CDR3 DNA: TGTGCCAGCAGTTACTCGCAGGGCGGGGAGACCCAGTACTTC

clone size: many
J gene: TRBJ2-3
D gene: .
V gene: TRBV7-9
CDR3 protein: CASSRDPTQYF
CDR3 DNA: TGTGCCAGCAGCCGGGACCCCACGCAGTATTTT

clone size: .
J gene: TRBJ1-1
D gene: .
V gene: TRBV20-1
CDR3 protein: CSAQLGGGGTEAFF
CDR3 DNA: TGCAGTGCACAATTGGGGGGTGGGGGCACTGAAGCTTTCTTT

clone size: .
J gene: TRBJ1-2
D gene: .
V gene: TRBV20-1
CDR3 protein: CSAATPGTSKGGYTF
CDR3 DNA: TGCAGTGCTGCAACTCCCGGGACCTCAAAAGGCGGCTACACCTTC

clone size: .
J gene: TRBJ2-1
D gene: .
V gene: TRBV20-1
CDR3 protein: CSATSQGNEQFF
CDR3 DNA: TGCAGTGCTACTAGCCAGGGCAATGAGCAGTTCTTC

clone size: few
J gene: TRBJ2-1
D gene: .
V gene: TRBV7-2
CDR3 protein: CASSLMRGGSYNEQFF
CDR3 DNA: TGTGCCAGCAGCCTGATGAGGGGGGGCTCCTACAATGAGCAGTTCTTC

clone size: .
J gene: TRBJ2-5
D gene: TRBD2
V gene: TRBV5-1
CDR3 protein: CASSPSPGRETQYF
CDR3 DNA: TGCGCCAGCAGCCCCTCGCCCGGGAGGGAGACCCAGTACTTC

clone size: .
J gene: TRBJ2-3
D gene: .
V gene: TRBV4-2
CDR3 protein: CASSQDLAAATDTQYF
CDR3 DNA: TGCGCCAGCAGCCAAGATCTAGCTGCCGCCACAGATACGCAGTATTTT

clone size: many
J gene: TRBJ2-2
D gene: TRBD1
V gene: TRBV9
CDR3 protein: CASSVRDRVGGELFF
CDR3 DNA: TGTGCCAGCAGCGTCCGGGACAGGGTTGGCGGGGAGCTGTTTTTT

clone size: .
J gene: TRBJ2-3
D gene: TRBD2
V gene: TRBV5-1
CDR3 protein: CASSLEAGSTDTQYF
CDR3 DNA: TGCGCCAGCAGCTTGGAAGCGGGGAGCACAGATACGCAGTATTTT

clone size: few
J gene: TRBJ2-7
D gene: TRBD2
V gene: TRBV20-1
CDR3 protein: CSATPPGLRYEQYF
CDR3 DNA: TGCAGTGCTACCCCTCCGGGACTACGATACGAGCAGTACTTC

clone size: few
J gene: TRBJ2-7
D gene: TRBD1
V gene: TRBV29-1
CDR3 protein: CSAARDRGLYEQYF
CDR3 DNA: TGCAGCGCTGCACGGGACAGGGGGCTCTACGAGCAGTACTTC

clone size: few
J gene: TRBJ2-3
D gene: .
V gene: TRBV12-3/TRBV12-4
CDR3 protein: CASSVLAIDTQYF
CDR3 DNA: TGTGCCAGCAGTGTGTTAGCGATAGATACGCAGTATTTT

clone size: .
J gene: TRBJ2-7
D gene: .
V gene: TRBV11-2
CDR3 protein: CASSSGTLSYEQYF
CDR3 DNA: TGTGCCAGCAGCTCCGGGACACTTTCCTACGAGCAGTACTTC

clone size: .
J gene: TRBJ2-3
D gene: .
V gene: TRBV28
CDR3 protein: CASSLLVNWTQYF
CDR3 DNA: TGTGCCAGCAGTTTATTGGTTAATTGGACGCAGTATTTT

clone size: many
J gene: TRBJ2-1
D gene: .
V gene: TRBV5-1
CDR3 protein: CASSRQGEQFF
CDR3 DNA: TGTGCCAGCAGTCGGCAGGGAGAGCAGTTCTTC

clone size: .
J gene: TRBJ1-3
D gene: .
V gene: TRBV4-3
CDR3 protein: CASSQDRQPLSGNTIYF
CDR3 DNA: TGCGCCAGCAGCCAAGATAGACAGCCTCTCTCTGGAAACACCATATATTTT

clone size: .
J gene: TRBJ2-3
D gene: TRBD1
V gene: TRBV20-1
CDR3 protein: CSAPQGARDTQYF
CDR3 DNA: TGCAGTGCCCCACAGGGGGCCAGAGATACGCAGTATTTT

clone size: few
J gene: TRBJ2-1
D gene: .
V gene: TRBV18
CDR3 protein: CASSPPSGPYNEQFF
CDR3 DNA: TGTGCCAGCTCACCACCTAGCGGACCTTACAATGAGCAGTTCTTC

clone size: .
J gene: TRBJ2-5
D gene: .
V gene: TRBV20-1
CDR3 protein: CSARRAWQETQYF
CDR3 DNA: TGCAGTGCTAGAAGGGCTTGGCAAGAGACCCAGTACTTC

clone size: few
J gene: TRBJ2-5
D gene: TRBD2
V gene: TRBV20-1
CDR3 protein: CSNLKSGAQETQYF
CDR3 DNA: TGCAGTAACCTCAAGAGCGGGGCGCAAGAGACCCAGTACTTC

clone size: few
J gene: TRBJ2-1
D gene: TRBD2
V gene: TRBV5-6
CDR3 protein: CASSLGTNGDEQFF
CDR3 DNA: TGTGCCAGCAGCTTAGGGACTAACGGCGATGAGCAGTTCTTC